This TCR beta chain derives from a study of blood T cells in healthy people across ages (dated by TCRdb to between 2014 and 2016). About the investigation overall: In model experiments, template switching captured about one uniquely barcoded TCR beta cDNA molecule for every two T cells. Donors of different ages were randomly distributed across sequencing lanes to avoid experimental bias. The donors were divided into four age groups: young (average around 16 years), middle-aged (about 39), aged (about 60) and long-lived (82). For two donors (one aged 18 to 30 and one aged 80 or older), the study analyzed two additional independent replicas of 1 million unique cDNA reads from the same blood draw. The study measured age-related changes in TCR beta repertoire diversity using deep sequencing normalized with unique cDNA molecular identifiers. Study-wide conclusions, independent of this receptor: Compared with the aged group, the long-lived group had more naive CD4+ T cells, fewer expanded clones and increased TCR diversity, a pattern suggesting age selection. Observed TCR beta diversity correlated strongly with the percentage of naive T cells measured by flow cytometry. As age increased, observed TCR beta diversity per million T cells dropped in a roughly linear way, and a significant reduction was already evident by age around 41. Because the CMV infection status of the donors was unknown, age-related changes in expanded clonotypes may potentially have been confounded. Estimates of total diversity based on one million sequenced T cells were regarded as lower bounds and as underestimates. Conclusive comparison of naive and antigen-experienced compartments was prevented by the profiling of bulk unsorted PBMCs.

As encoded in the germline V gene (reference sequence), CDR1 is LGHDT while CDR2 is YNNKEL. There are 13 amino acids in the CDR3, from cysteine to phenylalanine inclusive. The read is trimmed to its CDR3 DNA, 39 bases read in frame from base 1. Donors were 39 systemically healthy Caucasian individuals from Russia aged 6 to 90 years. Around 10 milliliters of peripheral blood were collected from each donor into EDTA-treated Vacutainer tubes. PBMCs were isolated by Ficoll-Paque density-gradient centrifugation, with at least 6.5 million obtained per sample. Total RNA, at least 5 micrograms per sample, was extracted from PBMCs with Trizol reagent. For every donor, an aliquot of PBMCs went through flow cytometry to measure the percentages of naive CD45RAhigh/CD27high T cells. The method behind the library was 5' RACE. The sample was run on an Illumina HiSeq 2500. A second PCR of 7 to 11 cycles was performed with a sample-barcoded 5' primer and a J-beta primer mix. Each TCR beta cDNA molecule received a unique molecular identifier from a template-switch 5' adaptor carrying 12 random nucleotides. Each sample yielded at least 2.5 million CDR3-containing paired-end reads. First-strand cDNA synthesis was performed from all RNA using the Mint cDNA synthesis kit, with priming by a TRBC-specific oligonucleotide. Following uracil-DNA glycosylase treatment, all cDNA underwent a first 18-cycle PCR with the universal primers M1SS and BC2_uni_R. Per the original workflow: Normalization of each sample was performed by random selection of 1 million high-quality reads, each carrying a distinct molecular identifier. Instead of being binned into consensus sequences, reads with shared molecular identifiers were discarded. MiTCR, run with a Q25 quality threshold and the strictest error-elimination algorithm, handled CDR3 identification, clonotype clustering and error correction. Lower-bound total TCR beta diversity was estimated with a nonparametric unseen species model using Euler transformation. TCRdb trimmed the raw reads at Q25, called clones with MiXCR and kept productive beta chains. CDR3 protein duplicates are merged, each entry listing the most common genes and DNA. The V and J calls were determined by TCRdb, not by the authors. The sample table lists about 1,600,000 distinct CDR3 sequences, around 42% of them with a count of one. The top ten constitute less than 8% of the sample.

Comments on this clonotype: Its antigen is still unknown. There are no base qualities to consult, and no much larger clone falls within one base.

The sequenced material came from blood. The clonotype originates from a woman between 18 and 29 years old in good health. Recombination linked TRBV3-1 to TRBJ2-4; a confident D gene designation cannot be given. The tail of the sequence fits TRBJ2-7 better, so the J call may be wrong. The DNA sequence is given as TGTGCCAGCAGCCAAGATAGCTGGGGCGAGCAGTACTTC. This is translated as CASSQDSWGEQYF.